The clone carrying this T cell receptor beta chain came up once. This specimen comes from a study of blood T cell repertoires in COVID-19. The table came from immunoSEQ multiplex PCR; TCRdb's copy has only in-frame clones and leaves some out. The table lists about 100,000 clones, roughly 80% of them singletons. CDR3 length: 11 residues. CDR1 SQVTM and CDR2 ANQGSEA come from the germline V gene. Deletions cut 4 bases from V and 7 bases from J, with 10 bases between. Specimen: peripheral blood. This clonotype was sampled from a man between 60 and 75 years old with acute or convalescent COVID-19. V is TRBV29-1 and J is TRBJ1-2; D gene uncertain. The CDR3 sequence: CSVAGSAGYTF. Here the CDR3 DNA reads TGCAGCGTTGCGGGGTCTGCTGGCTACACCTTC.